The 21 T cell receptor beta chains listed next were all sequenced from one sample in a study of T cell responses to AZD1222 COVID-19 vaccine. The table came from immunoSEQ multiplex PCR; TCRdb's copy has only in-frame clones and leaves some out. The table includes 130,000 or so clones, about 93% detected once. The sample was peripheral blood, taken on day 0 of AZD1222 vaccination. All receptors come from an adult in good health.

The table lists this clone with a few counts. The rearrangement uses TRBV10-2 and TRBJ2-7, with 7 bases fitting TRBD1. Germline V CDR1 and CDR2: WSHSY, SAAADI. The CDR3 is 12 residues long. With V trimmed by 7 bases and J by 5 bases, 5 bases remained unmatched. The CDR3 is CASTPTGNEQYF. The CDR3 DNA sequence: TGCGCCAGCACGCCGACAGGGAACGAGCAGTACTTC.

This chain joins TRBV7-9 and TRBJ2-3; TRBD2 matches at 8 bases. Germline V gene lookup returns CDR1 SEHNR and CDR2 FQNEAQ (reference sequence). This CDR3 region has 14 residues. With V trimmed by 7 bases and J by 6 bases, 9 bases remained unmatched. The CDR3 DNA reads TGTGCCAGCAAGGTAGCGGGGCAGATGGATACGCAGTATTTT. Protein product: CASKVAGQMDTQYF.

The rearrangement uses TRBV29-1 and TRBJ2-1; the D gene is possibly TRBD2 (5 bases). This CDR3 spans 16 amino acids. Germline V lookup: CDR1 SQVTM, CDR2 ANQGSEA. With 0 bases removed from V and 0 bases from J, the gap between germline ends came to 12 bases. DNA for the CDR3: TGCAGCGTTGAAGATGCGGGCCTACGCTCCTACAATGAGCAGTTCTTC. The encoded protein is CSVEDAGLRSYNEQFF.

The gene calls are TRBV7-3 and TRBJ2-1; 9 positions agree with TRBD1. The CDR3 is 15 residues long. Germline V gene lookup returns CDR1 SGHTA and CDR2 FQGTGA. The V gene end was trimmed by 3 bases and the J gene end by 7 bases; junction bases not matched to a gene: 7. The CDR3 is CASSLSGTGFNEQFF. For the CDR3, the DNA is TGTGCCAGCAGCTTGTCCGGGACAGGGTTTAATGAGCAGTTCTTC.

The chain employs TRBV30 and TRBJ1-1; the D is unclear. The CDR3 covers 13 residues. The V and J ends lost 8 bases and 11 bases respectively, with 24 bases between them. Germline V gene sequence: CDR1 GTSNPN, CDR2 SVGIG (reference sequence). DNA of the CDR3: TGTGCCCAAACTCAAGGGTTTCTCCAGGAGGCTTTCTTT. Its protein product is CAQTQGFLQEAFF. Combining the CDR3 with reference TRBV30 and TRBJ1-1 gives the whole variable domain SQTIHQWPATLVQPVGSPLSLECTVEGTSNPNLYWYRQAAGRGLQLLFYSVGIGQISSEVPQNLSASRPQDRQFILSSKKLLLSDSGFYLCAQTQGFLQEAFFGQGTRLTVV.

The chain has TRBV21-1 and TRBJ1-5. TRBV21-1 corresponds to a pseudogene. CDR3 length equals 14 residues. The DNA for the CDR3 is TGTGCCAGCAGCAACTCCACCACCAATCAGCCCCAGCATTTT. Translated, it gives CASSNSTTNQPQHF.

The CDR3 sequence: CASSQDRLGSYNEQFF. In DNA, the CDR3 is TGTGCCAGCAGCCAAGATCGGCTAGGCTCCTACAATGAGCAGTTCTTC. V and J are TRBV4-2 and TRBJ2-1; D not certain. Germline V gene data show CDR1 as LGHNA and CDR2 as YNFKEQ. CDR3 length: 16 residues. The germline V and J ends were trimmed by 0 bases and 0 bases, with 9 bases remaining between them.

The CDR3 here is CASSASSGLAGETQYF. CDR3 nucleotide sequence: TGTGCCAGCAGCGCCTCGTCAGGACTAGCGGGAGAGACCCAGTACTTC. The chain couples TRBV9 to TRBJ2-5; 11 bases are shared with TRBD2. The CDR3 spans 16 residues. Germline V gene data show CDR1 as SGDLS and CDR2 as YYNGEE. The V and J ends lost 3 bases and 4 bases, in that order; junction bases with no gene match: 8.

The chain employs TRBV5-4 and TRBJ2-7; D is unresolved. This CDR3 is built from 12 residues. The V gene's germline CDR1 is SGHNT and CDR2 YYREEE (reference sequence). Trimming left V 3 bases short and J 2 bases short, with 6 bases between. The CDR3 bases are TGTGCCAGCAGCTCTGTTCCCTACGAGCAGTACTTC. Protein: CASSSVPYEQYF.

The rearrangement uses TRBV5-1 and TRBJ1-1, with D tentatively TRBD1 (5 bases). The CDR3 consists of 13 residues. Germline CDR1 is SGHRS and CDR2 is YFSETQ. The V and J ends lost 4 bases and 8 bases respectively, with 15 bases between them. CDR3 sequence: CASSPGLGAEAFF. CDR3 nucleotides: TGCGCCAGCAGCCCGGGCCTCGGGGCGGAAGCTTTCTTT.

The V and J genes are TRBV19 and TRBJ1-3; 9 nucleotides align to TRBD1. With 9 bases clipped from V and 4 bases from J, the junction kept 7 bases outside the gene matches. The V gene's germline CDR1 is LNHDA and CDR2 SQIVND (reference sequence). The CDR3 is made up of 14 amino acids. As DNA, the CDR3 is TGTGCCAGCCACAGGGGGCTAGGCGGAAACACCATATATTTT. This gives the protein CASHRGLGGNTIYF.

The V gene is TRBV5-5, the J gene TRBJ1-1, with no clear D. CDR1 is SGHKS, CDR2 YYEKEE, per germline (reference sequence). Between the trimmed V and J ends, which lost 2 bases and 1 base, there was a span of 6 bases. The CDR3 is 13 amino acids. CDR3 residues: CASSFKGNTEAFF. In DNA form, the CDR3 reads TGTGCCAGCAGCTTTAAAGGGAACACTGAAGCTTTCTTT.

This chain links TRBV6-5 with TRBJ2-1, with 7 nucleotides matching TRBD2. With 4 bases clipped from V and 7 bases from J, the junction kept 1 base outside the gene matches. Germline CDR1 and CDR2: MNHEY and SVGAGI. CDR3 size: 12 residues. The CDR3 is CASSWGGNEQFF. Here the CDR3 DNA reads TGTGCCAGCAGTTGGGGGGGAAATGAGCAGTTCTTC.

This clone appeared once. This chain uses TRBV11-2 with TRBJ1-5; D gene ambiguous. The CDR3 sequence is 13 residues long. V was clipped by 5 bases and J by 7 bases, with 12 bases between them. CDR1 and CDR2 (germline): SGHAT, FQNNGV. The CDR3 here is CASSPTGMQPQHF. CDR3 DNA sequence: TGTGCCAGCAGCCCAACCGGTATGCAGCCCCAGCATTTT.

The genes are TRBV12-5 and TRBJ2-1, with 12 bases identical to TRBD2. Trimming took 2 bases from V and 10 from J; bases not matched to a gene: 15. The CDR3 spans 18 residues. CDR1 and CDR2 (germline): LGHNT, FRNRAP. CDR3 loop: CASGLTLGASGRGGEQFF. CDR3 coding DNA: TGTGCTAGTGGTTTGACCTTGGGTGCTAGCGGGAGGGGAGGGGAGCAGTTCTTC.

This clone was observed a single time. The rearrangement joins TRBV19 to TRBJ1-6, with D unclear. Germline-derived CDR1 and CDR2 are LNHDA and SQIVND (reference sequence). Trimming removed 4 bases at V and 4 bases at J, with 8 bases between. The length of the CDR3 is 14 residues. The CDR3 loop reads CASSNRGYNSPLHF. CDR3 nucleotide sequence: TGTGCCAGTAGTAATCGGGGATATAATTCACCCCTCCACTTT.

This chain uses TRBV11-2 with TRBJ1-2, with D perhaps TRBD1 (5 bases). This CDR3 spans 14 amino acids. Germline lookup yields CDR1 SGHAT and CDR2 FQNNGV. V dropped 5 bases and J dropped 3 bases, with 13 bases sitting between them. The CDR3 loop is CASSARDADYGYTF. CDR3 nucleotide sequence: TGTGCCAGCAGCGCGCGGGACGCTGACTATGGCTACACCTTC. The variable domain in full, with the rest retrieved from reference TRBV11-2 and TRBJ1-2, is EAGVAQSPRYKIIEKRQSVAFWCNPISGHATLYWYQQILGQGPKLLIQFQNNGVVDDSQLPKDRFSAERLKGVDSTLKIQPAKLEDSAVYLCASSARDADYGYTFGSGTRLTVV.

The V gene is TRBV6-2 or TRBV6-3, the J gene TRBJ2-1; either TRBD1 or TRBD2 may supply D (6 bases each). From germline, CDR1 is MNHEY and CDR2 SVGEGT. The V end was cut by 6 bases, the J end by 8 bases, with 20 bases between. The CDR3 covers 15 residues. The CDR3, as DNA: TGTGCCAGCAGCCCTCTGTGGGGGGCTGGGGATGAGCAGTTCTTC. The encoded protein is CASSPLWGAGDEQFF.

This chain joins TRBV6-2 or TRBV6-3 and TRBJ1-1; 10 nucleotides line up with TRBD1. With V trimmed by 6 bases and J by 11 bases, 12 bases remained unmatched. The CDR3 sequence is 14 residues long. CDR1 and CDR2 (germline): MNHEY, SVGEGT. The CDR3 loop reads CASSPGQGVIVAFF. CDR3 coding DNA: TGTGCCAGCAGCCCTGGACAGGGGGTTATTGTGGCTTTCTTT.

This rearrangement joins TRBV5-5 to TRBJ2-2, with 11 bases identical to TRBD2. The germline CDR1 and CDR2 sequences are SGHKS and YYEKEE (reference sequence). This CDR3 has 15 residues. Trimming cost V 7 bases and J 4 bases; bases outside gene matches: 6. The CDR3 reads CASRGTSGVTGELFF. The CDR3, as DNA: TGTGCCAGCCGCGGGACTAGCGGTGTCACCGGGGAGCTGTTTTTT.

This clone was counted a few times. The chain has TRBV27 and TRBJ1-6; D is possibly TRBD1 (6 bases). V gave up 3 bases and J gave up 9 bases, with 12 bases separating them. The germline CDR1 and CDR2 sequences are MNHEY and SMNVEV (reference sequence). This CDR3 contains 14 residues. CDR3 sequence (DNA): TGTGCCAGCAGTTTCTCCAGCAGGGGTTCACCCCTCCACTTT. Translated, it gives CASSFSSRGSPLHF.